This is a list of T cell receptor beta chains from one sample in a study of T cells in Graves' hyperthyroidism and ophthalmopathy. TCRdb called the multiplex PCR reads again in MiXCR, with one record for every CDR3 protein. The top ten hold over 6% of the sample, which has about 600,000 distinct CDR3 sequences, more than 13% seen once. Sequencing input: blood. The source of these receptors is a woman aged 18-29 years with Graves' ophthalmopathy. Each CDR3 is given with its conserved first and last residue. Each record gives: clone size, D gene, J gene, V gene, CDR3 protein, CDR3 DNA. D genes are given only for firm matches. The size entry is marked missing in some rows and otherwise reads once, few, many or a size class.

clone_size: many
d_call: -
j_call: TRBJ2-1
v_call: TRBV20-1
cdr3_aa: CSARGTQTGIDEQFF
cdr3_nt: TGCAGTGCTAGAGGGACTCAGACAGGTATCGATGAGCAGTTCTTC

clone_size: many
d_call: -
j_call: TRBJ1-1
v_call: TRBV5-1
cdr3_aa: CASSSGAQGATEAFF
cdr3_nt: TGCGCCAGCAGCTCTGGGGCACAGGGCGCAACTGAAGCTTTCTTT

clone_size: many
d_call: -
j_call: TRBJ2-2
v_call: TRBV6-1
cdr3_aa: CASSDRAVGQTNTGELFF
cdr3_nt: TGTGCCAGCAGTGACCGTGCCGTGGGGCAGACTAACACCGGGGAGCTGTTTTTT

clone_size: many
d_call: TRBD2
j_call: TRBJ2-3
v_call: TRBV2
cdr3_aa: CASSEGLAAADTQYF
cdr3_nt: TGTGCCAGCAGTGAAGGGCTAGCGGCCGCAGATACGCAGTATTTT

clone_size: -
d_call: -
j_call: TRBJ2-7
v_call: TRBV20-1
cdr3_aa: CSARDPLARRWEQYF
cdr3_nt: TGCAGTGCTAGAGATCCGCTAGCCCGGAGGTGGGAGCAGTACTTC

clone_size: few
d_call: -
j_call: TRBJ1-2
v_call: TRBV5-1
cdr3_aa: CASRLGTAGARGYTF
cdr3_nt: TGCGCCAGCAGGTTGGGGACTGCAGGGGCGCGCGGCTACACCTTC

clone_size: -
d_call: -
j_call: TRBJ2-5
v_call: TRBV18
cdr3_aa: CASSPPQQTGNQETQYF
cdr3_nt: TGTGCCAGCTCACCACCCCAACAAACAGGGAACCAAGAGACCCAGTACTTC

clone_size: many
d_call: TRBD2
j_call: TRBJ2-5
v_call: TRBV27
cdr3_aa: CATTPSGSFQETQYF
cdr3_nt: TGTGCCACCACGCCTAGCGGGAGTTTTCAAGAGACCCAGTACTTC

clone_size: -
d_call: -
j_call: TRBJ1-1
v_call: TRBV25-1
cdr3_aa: CASKVGGRNTEAFF
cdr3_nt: TGTGCCAGCAAAGTGGGGGGCCGCAACACTGAAGCTTTCTTT

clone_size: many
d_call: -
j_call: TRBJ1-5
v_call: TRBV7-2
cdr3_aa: CASSFGHQPQHF
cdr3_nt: TGTGCCAGCAGCTTTGGTCATCAGCCCCAGCATTTT

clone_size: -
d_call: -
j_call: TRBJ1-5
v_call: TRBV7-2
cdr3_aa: CASSFGRAQPQHF
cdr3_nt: TGTGCCAGCAGCTTCGGGAGGGCTCAGCCCCAGCATTTT

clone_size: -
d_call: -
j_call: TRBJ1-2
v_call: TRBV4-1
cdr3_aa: CASSQEGGESTNYGYTF
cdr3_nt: TGCGCCAGCAGCCAAGAGGGGGGGGAGTCAACTAACTATGGCTACACCTTC

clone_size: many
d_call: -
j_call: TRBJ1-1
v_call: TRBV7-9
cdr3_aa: CASSLAQRRHRENTEAFF
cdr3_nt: TGTGCCAGCAGCTTAGCGCAAAGGCGGCACAGGGAGAACACTGAAGCTTTCTTT

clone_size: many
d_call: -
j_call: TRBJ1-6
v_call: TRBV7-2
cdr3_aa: CASSLTWDSPLHF
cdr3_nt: TGTGCCAGCAGCTTGACGTGGGATTCACCCCTCCACTTT

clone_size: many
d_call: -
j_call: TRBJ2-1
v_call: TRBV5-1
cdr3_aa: CASSFRSWPGLEGNEQFF
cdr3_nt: TGCGCCAGCAGCTTTAGGTCCTGGCCGGGACTGGAGGGCAATGAGCAGTTCTTC

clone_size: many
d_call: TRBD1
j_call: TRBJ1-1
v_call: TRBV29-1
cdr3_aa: CSVTRSRQGEGTEAFF
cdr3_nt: TGCAGCGTCACCCGCTCCCGACAGGGGGAGGGGACTGAAGCTTTCTTT

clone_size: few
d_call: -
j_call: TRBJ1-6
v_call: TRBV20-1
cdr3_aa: CSARDEREGRYNSPLHF
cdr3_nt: TGCAGTGCTAGAGATGAACGGGAAGGGAGATATAATTCACCCCTCCACTTT

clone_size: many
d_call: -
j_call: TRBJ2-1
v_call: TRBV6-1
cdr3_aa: CASSERGLARRLYNEQFF
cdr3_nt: TGTGCCAGCAGTGAGAGGGGCCTAGCGCGAAGGCTCTACAATGAGCAGTTCTTC

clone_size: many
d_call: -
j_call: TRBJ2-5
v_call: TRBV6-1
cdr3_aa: CASSENPGKGQETQYF
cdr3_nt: TGTGCCAGCAGTGAAAATCCAGGAAAGGGCCAAGAGACCCAGTACTTC

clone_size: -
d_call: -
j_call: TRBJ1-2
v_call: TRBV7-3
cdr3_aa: CASSLMAGRNYGYTF
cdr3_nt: TGTGCCAGCAGCTTAATGGCAGGGAGGAACTATGGCTACACCTTC

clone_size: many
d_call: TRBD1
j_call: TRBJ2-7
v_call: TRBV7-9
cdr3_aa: CATTQGADEQYF
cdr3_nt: TGTGCCACCACACAGGGGGCGGACGAGCAGTACTTC

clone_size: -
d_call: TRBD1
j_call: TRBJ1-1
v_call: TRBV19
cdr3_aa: CASSTRRDSGWNTEAFF
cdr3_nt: TGTGCCAGTAGTACCCGTCGGGACAGCGGTTGGAACACTGAAGCTTTCTTT

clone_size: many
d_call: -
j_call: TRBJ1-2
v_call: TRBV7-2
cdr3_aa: CASNSGGAGDYGYTF
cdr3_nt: TGTGCCAGCAATTCGGGGGGCGCGGGGGACTATGGCTACACCTTC

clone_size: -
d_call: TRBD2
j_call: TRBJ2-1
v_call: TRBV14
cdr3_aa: CASSQVGLAVFGGNEQFF
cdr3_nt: TGTGCCAGCAGCCAAGTGGGACTAGCGGTGTTCGGAGGCAATGAGCAGTTCTTC

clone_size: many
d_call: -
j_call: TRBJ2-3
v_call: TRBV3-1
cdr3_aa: CASSQLWGFTDTQYF
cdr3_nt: TGTGCCAGCAGCCAACTTTGGGGTTTCACAGATACGCAGTATTTT

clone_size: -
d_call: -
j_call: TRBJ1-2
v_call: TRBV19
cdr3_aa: CASMGGYPVDYGYTF
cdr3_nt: TGTGCCAGTATGGGCGGATACCCGGTTGACTATGGCTACACCTTC

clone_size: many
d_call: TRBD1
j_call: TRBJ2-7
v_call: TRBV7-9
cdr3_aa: CASSPRGQGIYEQYF
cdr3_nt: TGTGCCAGCAGCCCAAGGGGGCAGGGGATCTACGAGCAGTACTTC

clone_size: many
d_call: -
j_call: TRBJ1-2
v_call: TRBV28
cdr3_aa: CASSLGGGTYGYTF
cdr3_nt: TGTGCCAGCAGTTTAGGCGGGGGGACCTATGGCTACACCTTC

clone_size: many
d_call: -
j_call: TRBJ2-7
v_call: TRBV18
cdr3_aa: CASSPGAGSSYEQYF
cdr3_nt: TGTGCCAGCTCACCAGGGGCAGGGAGCTCCTACGAGCAGTACTTC

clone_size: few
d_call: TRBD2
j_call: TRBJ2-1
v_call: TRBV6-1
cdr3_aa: CASRLAGRDEQFF
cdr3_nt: TGTGCCAGCAGACTAGCGGGACGGGATGAGCAGTTCTTC